The sequence of this T cell receptor beta chain was determined in a study of blood T cell repertoires in COVID-19. The wider study: COVID-19 samples collected from the United States, Italy and Spain covered acute and convalescent phases. In each case, the material was cDNA or gDNA derived from T cells, B-cell-depleted T cells, or PBMCs.

As handled by the study authors: By means of reference gene primer amplification, nucleated cell counts were estimated. Generated by immunoSEQ multiplex PCR, the TCRdb table keeps only in-frame clones and is missing some. V, J and clone size are those of that table, while D and trimming were read from the DNA. The profile shows over 350,000 clones, 80% to 90% of them singletons. Sequenced material: peripheral blood. This TCR derives from a woman in her thirties with active or convalescent COVID-19.

CDR3 amino acids: CASSQWSAEKLFF. CDR3 sequence (DNA): TGTGCCAGCAGCCAATGGAGCGCGGAAAAACTGTTTTTT. J is TRBJ1-4 and V is TRBV3-1 (or the pseudogene TRBV3-2); D call uncertain. The CDR3 has 13 residues. Germline-derived CDR1 and CDR2 are LGHDT and YNNKEL (reference sequence). V was trimmed by 2 bases and J by 8 bases, leaving 9 bases between them.